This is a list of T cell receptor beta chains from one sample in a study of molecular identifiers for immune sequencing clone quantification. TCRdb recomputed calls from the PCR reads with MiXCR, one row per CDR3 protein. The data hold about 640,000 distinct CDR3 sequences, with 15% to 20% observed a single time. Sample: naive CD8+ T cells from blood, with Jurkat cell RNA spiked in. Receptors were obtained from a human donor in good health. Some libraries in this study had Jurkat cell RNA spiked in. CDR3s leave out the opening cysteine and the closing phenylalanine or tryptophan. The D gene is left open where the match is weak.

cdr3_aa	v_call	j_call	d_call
ASSFSSTNTGELF	TRBV6-5	TRBJ2-2	.
ASSSPLGLAGSTDTQY	TRBV7-9	TRBJ2-3	TRBD2
ASSDQGLQGYEQY	TRBV18	TRBJ2-7	.
ATSRDRGTAYLSSTDTQY	TRBV15	TRBJ2-3	TRBD1
ASSSATGYPTYEQY	TRBV27	TRBJ2-7	TRBD1
ATGTGGFYEQY	TRBV5-4	TRBJ2-7	TRBD1
SVGGGGGYGYT	TRBV29-1	TRBJ1-2	.
ASGYSISAGTSGTEDNEQF	TRBV6-2/TRBV6-3	TRBJ2-1	TRBD2
AGSQESRIAGDEQY	TRBV4-2	TRBJ2-7	TRBD2
ASSHIRDAETGELF	TRBV7-8	TRBJ2-2	.
ATSDVRTSITDTQY	TRBV24-1	TRBJ2-3	TRBD2
ASSLTGQGNEKLF	TRBV7-9	TRBJ1-4	TRBD1
ASSESVGQGTDTQY	TRBV2	TRBJ2-3	.
ASGIDWGAYNEQF	TRBV19	TRBJ2-1	.
ASSFTDRDETQY	TRBV28	TRBJ2-5	TRBD1
ASSQPGLAGEETQY	TRBV3-1	TRBJ2-5	TRBD2
ASSLEAGGMDEQY	TRBV7-2	TRBJ2-7	TRBD2
SAESRRDIVRNQPQH	TRBV20-1	TRBJ1-5	.
ASSFNWDTDTQY	TRBV27	TRBJ2-3	.
SVVTGHNEQF	TRBV29-1	TRBJ2-1	.
ASSIPGTAKETQY	TRBV7-9	TRBJ2-5	TRBD1
ASSESLAISYNEQF	TRBV2	TRBJ2-1	.
ASSQDWGLAGAPNTGELF	TRBV4-3	TRBJ2-2	TRBD2
ASSPNRGTYEQY	TRBV4-1	TRBJ2-7	TRBD1
ATSRELNQPQH	TRBV15	TRBJ1-5	.
SARGGYSYNSPLH	TRBV20-1	TRBJ1-6	.
ASSPTSGVYYEQY	TRBV27	TRBJ2-7	TRBD2
ASSLPHWTSNGTDTQY	TRBV7-2	TRBJ2-3	.
ASSSTFGVNSPLH	TRBV12-3/TRBV12-4	TRBJ1-6	.
ASSQEGQGMETQY	TRBV14	TRBJ2-5	TRBD1